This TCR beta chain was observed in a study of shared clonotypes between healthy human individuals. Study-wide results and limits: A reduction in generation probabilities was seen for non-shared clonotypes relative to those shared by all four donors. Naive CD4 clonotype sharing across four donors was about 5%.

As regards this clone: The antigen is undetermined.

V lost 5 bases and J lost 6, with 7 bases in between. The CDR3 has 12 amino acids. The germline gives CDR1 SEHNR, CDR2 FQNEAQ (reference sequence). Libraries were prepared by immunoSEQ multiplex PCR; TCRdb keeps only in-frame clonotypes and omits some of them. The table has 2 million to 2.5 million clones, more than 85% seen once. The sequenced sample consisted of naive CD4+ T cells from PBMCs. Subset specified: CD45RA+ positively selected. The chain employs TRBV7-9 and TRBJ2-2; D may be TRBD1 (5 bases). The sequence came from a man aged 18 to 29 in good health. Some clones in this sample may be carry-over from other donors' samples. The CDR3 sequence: CASSPGSGELFF. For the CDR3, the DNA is TGTGCCAGCAGCCCAGGGTCCGGGGAGCTGTTTTTT.